This entry describes one T cell receptor (beta chain). This sample stems from a study of a mutant IDH1 vaccine in newly diagnosed glioma. Study-wide background: Treated patients comprised about 60% males and around 38% females, mean age around 40 years. Pretreatment consisted of radiotherapy, temozolomide, or both, with most receiving both.

The protocol was immunoSEQ multiplex PCR, while the TCRdb copy is restricted to in-frame clones and leaves out a portion. The sample lists fewer than 100,000 clones; 80% to 90% were seen once. In germline, CDR1 is SGHKS, CDR2 YYEKEE (reference sequence). V was clipped by 4 bases and J by 4 bases, with 11 bases between them. The CDR3 has 13 residues. Time point in this sample: baseline, week 1 (first vaccination visit). Treatment given: pre-vaccination baseline after standard-of-care therapy. This chain links TRBV5-5 with TRBJ1-1; D unresolved. This TCR came from a woman between 50 and 59 years old with glioma. This material consisted of PBMCs, taken from a glioma patient treated with radiotherapy, temozolomide or both. The CDR3 DNA follows: TGTGCCAGCAGCACAGTCCGGGCCACTGAAGCTTTCTTT. Translating it yields CASSTVRATEAFF.